This TCR beta chain derives from a study of liver allograft versus peripheral blood T cells. Turning to the study itself: Comparisons were made between T cell receptor repertoires found in transplanted livers and those circulating in recipients' peripheral blood.

Study observations and caveats: Intragraft T cell receptor repertoires of liver allografts were reportedly distinct from those in peripheral blood.

One entry per CDR3 protein results from TCRdb running MiXCR on the reads. In the table there are some 14,000 distinct CDR3 sequences, 20% of which are singletons. This clonotype is medium-sized by share. The antigen is undetermined. The receptor was derived from a human patient who had a liver transplant. The graft donor may have contributed some T cells.

This chain's CDR3 is CASRSPTGQAPYGYTF. The CDR3 nucleotides read TGTGCCAGTAGATCTCCGACGGGACAGGCTCCTTATGGCTACACCTTC. V and J are TRBV19 and TRBJ1-2; 8 nucleotides align to TRBD1. The J segment lost 5 bases and the V segment lost 6 bases, leaving 14 bases of the junction unmatched. Looked up from germline, CDR1 is LNHDA and CDR2 is SQIVND (reference sequence). CDR3 length: 16 amino acids.